The present TCR beta chain was sequenced within a study of cytomegalovirus exposure and HLA in healthy donors. The length of the CDR3 is 13 residues. V was trimmed by 5 bases and J by 8 bases, leaving 12 bases between them. CDR1 and CDR2 from the germline V gene are SNHLY and FYNNEI. Regarding the study as a whole: Three chains linked to CMV were shown in vitro to be specific for CMV antigens. By HLA locus, TCR association rates varied in a later analysis, with DRB1 showing the most and HLA-C the fewest. A missense variant in DCLRE1C was later tied to TCR beta V- and J-gene trimming.

Use of 60 Vbeta and 13 Jbeta primers characterized the PCR. Libraries were prepared by immunoSEQ multiplex PCR; TCRdb keeps only in-frame clonotypes and omits some of them. In the table there are about 160,000 clones, approximately 80% of which are singletons. Worth noting for this clone: The antigen remains undetermined.

The chain uses TRBV2 and TRBJ2-2; a possible D gene is TRBD1 (6 bases). Sequenced input: PBMCs. The source of this sequence is a woman between 50 and 59 years old in good health and CMV-seronegative. CDR3 amino acids: CASSWDILGELFF. The CDR3 DNA sequence: TGTGCCAGCAGTTGGGACATTCTGGGGGAGCTGTTTTTT.